The source of this TCR beta chain is a study of T cell changes during pregnancy in multiple sclerosis. Sequencing used immunoSEQ multiplex PCR; TCRdb keeps in-frame clones, though not all of them. The sample shows around 78,000 clones, 91% of them seen only once. Germline V gives CDR1 SGHDN, CDR2 FVKESK. This CDR3 contains 17 residues. V gave up 4 bases and J gave up 1 base; unmatched junction bases: 10. The sample was peripheral blood, taken in the third trimester of pregnancy. The clonotype comes from a female donor in good health, enrolled as a control in a pregnancy study. This chain connects TRBV14 to TRBJ2-7, with TRBD2 matching 10 bases. The CDR3 DNA sequence: TGTGCCAGCAGCCCTCTGGGGGTAGCGGGAGGTTCCTACGAGCAGTACTTC. Translating gives CASSPLGVAGGSYEQYF.